This T cell receptor (beta chain) derives from a study of T-cell memory formation after mild COVID-19 (dated by TCRdb to the early 2020s). About the investigation overall: Most TCR sequence clusters were specific to one of the two donors. Longitudinal TCRalpha and TCRbeta repertoire sequencing tracked T-cell clones expanding and contracting after mild COVID-19 in two donors. Two young, previously healthy adult volunteers, one female and one male, were included in the cohort.

Regarding this clonotype: Its antigen has not been determined. Base quality data are lacking; no much larger clone is found one base away.

The sequencer was an Illumina NovaSeq 6000. TCRalpha and TCRbeta cDNA libraries were constructed by 5'RACE with constant-segment primers, with sample barcodes and unique molecular identifiers being introduced. Trizol reagent was used to extract RNA from every sample. Library amplification was performed in two PCR steps, and a second sample barcode and Illumina TruSeq adapters were introduced in the second step. Libraries were sequenced on an Illumina NovaSeq with 2 x 150 bp paired-end reads. In the authors' own workflow: With migec v1.2.7, reads were demultiplexed and then collapsed into UMI-guided consensus sequences. Using mixcr v2.1.11, UMI consensuses were aligned to TRA and TRB V and J templates and then assembled into clonotypes. Expanded or contracted clonotypes were those called significant by both edgeR and NoisET, with noise models trained on biological replicates. For edgeR calls, the thresholds were a false discovery rate-adjusted p below 0.01 and a log2 fold-change of 1. As an exploratory analysis of dynamics, max-normalized trajectories of the 1000 most abundant clonotypes were examined by PCA with hierarchical clustering. Separately sequenced CD4+ and CD8+ repertoires were used to assign a CD4 or CD8 phenotype to each responding clone. TCRdb reworked the public reads: Q25 trimming with fastp, MiXCR clone assembly, productive beta chains retained. Entries are consolidated by CDR3 protein sequence, retaining the most common genes and DNA. TCRdb assigned the V and J calls; the authors' analysis was not used. The sample table contains 350,000 to 400,000 distinct CDR3 sequences; only one count was recorded for around 20% of them. 9.5% to 15% of the sample is held by the ten biggest clonotypes.

PBMCs were isolated by Ficoll-Paque density gradient centrifugation. Summary of the overall study and its limitations: Contracting CD4+ clones turned up mainly in the CM and EM memory subsets, whereas EMRA was where CD8+ clones were enriched. Some responding clones were detected in pre-infection memory, which suggested that pre-existing cross-reactive memory T cells had joined the SARS-CoV-2 response. Whether the second-wave clones peaking on day 37 were SARS-CoV-2 specific was not confirmed. From day 15 to 85, contracting clones showed balanced CD4/CD8 phenotypes, whereas a second wave of clones that expanded from day 15 to 37 leaned towards CD4+. Only two mild cases were covered by the study, and larger cohorts that include severe cases with pre-infection samples were considered necessary.

Its CDR3 holds 13 amino acids, cysteine through phenylalanine. Of all the DNA, just the CDR3 is kept, 39 bases in frame from base 1. The germline V gene encodes CDR1 KGHDR and CDR2 SFDVKD. V lost 5 bases and J lost 1 base; the stretch between them is 8 bases long. Material for sequencing was PBMCs or a T cell subset sorted from them (not recorded which). The rearranged segments are TRBV24-1 and TRBJ2-7; there is no confident call for the D gene. The clonotype comes from an adult woman who had mild COVID-19 (a few samples of this study predate the infection). The sample titles of this study are shuffled in the database, so cell type and time point are left out; the donor was told from shared clones. The CDR3 region: CATSADDSYEQYF. The DNA reads TGTGCCACCAGTGCGGACGATTCCTACGAGCAGTACTTC.